The sequence of this TCR beta chain was determined in a study of a mutant IDH1 vaccine in newly diagnosed glioma. As to time point: week 23, last vaccination. Mutant IDH1 20-mer peptide, at 300 ug, made up each vaccine dose, with topical imiquimod. Assay: immunoSEQ multiplex PCR; the TCRdb copy retains only in-frame clones and omits some. The repertoire consists of 50,000 to 85,000 clones, with about 87% occurring once and the leading ten covering roughly 15%. Only one count was recorded for this clone. Antigen: not known. V gave up 0 bases and J gave up 10 bases, with 9 bases separating them. Germline assignment: CDR1 SQVTM and CDR2 ANQGSEA. The CDR3 length is 11 residues.

The chain links TRBV29-1 to TRBJ1-2; D unclear. The TCR originated in a man between 18 and 35 years old with glioma. The sample was PBMCs, taken from a glioma patient whose treatment included an IDH1 peptide vaccine. In DNA form, the CDR3 reads TGCAGCGTTGAAGATCTGAGAGACTACACCTTC. Translation: CSVEDLRDYTF.